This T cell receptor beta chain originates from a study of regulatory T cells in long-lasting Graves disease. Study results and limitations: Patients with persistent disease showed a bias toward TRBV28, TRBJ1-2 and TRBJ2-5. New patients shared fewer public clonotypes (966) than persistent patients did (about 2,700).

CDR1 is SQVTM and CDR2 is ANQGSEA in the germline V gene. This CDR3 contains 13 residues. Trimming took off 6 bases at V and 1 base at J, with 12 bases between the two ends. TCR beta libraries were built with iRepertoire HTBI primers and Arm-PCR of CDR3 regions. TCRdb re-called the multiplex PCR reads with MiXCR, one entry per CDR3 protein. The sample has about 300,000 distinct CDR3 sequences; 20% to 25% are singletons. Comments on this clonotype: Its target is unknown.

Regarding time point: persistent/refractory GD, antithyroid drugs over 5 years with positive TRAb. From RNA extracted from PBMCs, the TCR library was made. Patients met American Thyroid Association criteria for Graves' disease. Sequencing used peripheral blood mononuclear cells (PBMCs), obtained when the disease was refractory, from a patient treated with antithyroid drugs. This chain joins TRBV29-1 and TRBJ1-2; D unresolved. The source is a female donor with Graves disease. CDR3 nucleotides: TGCAGCGTCCCAGATGGGCTTAACTATGGCTACACCTTC. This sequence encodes CSVPDGLNYGYTF.